This paragraph reports one TCR beta chain. The antigen remains undetermined. This specimen belongs to a study of T cells after yellow fever vaccination. Study-level information: Each low-cell-number fraction was prepared by means of SMART-Seq v4 Ultra Low Input.

5'RACE template switching generated TCR cDNA, adding a universal primer site and UMIs. TCRdb redid the calling of the 5' RACE reads with MiXCR, one entry per CDR3 protein. Here the sample spans about 230,000 distinct CDR3 sequences, 6.7% being singletons. V was trimmed by 6 bases and J by 3 bases, leaving 9 bases between them. The germline V gene has CDR1 MNHEY and CDR2 SMNVEV (reference sequence). The CDR3 length is 14 residues. Study-wide results and limits: After the booster, nearly 98% of CD4 and approximately 87% of CD8 primary-response clones were re-detected.

The source of this sequence is a man aged 25-40 years who received the YFV17D yellow fever vaccine. Sample: CD4+ T cells sorted from PBMCs, taken on the day of the yellow fever booster vaccination. The V gene is TRBV27, the J gene TRBJ1-6; D possibly corresponds to TRBD1 (5 bases). The CDR3 coding sequence is TGTGCCAGCAGCGGGGCTAACTATAATTCACCCCTCCACTTT. The encoded protein is CASSGANYNSPLHF.